This T cell receptor (beta chain) comes out of a study of shared clonotypes between healthy human individuals. Study background: Every donor yielded three CD4 naive, three CD4 memory, two CD8 naive and one CD8 memory plate.

Assay used: immunoSEQ multiplex PCR; TCRdb lists only in-frame clones, some missing. The sample includes about 2 million clones, about 95% of them seen just once. CD45RO-negative, CCR7-positively selected cells formed the naive CD8 fraction, excluding terminally differentiated effector memory CD45RA+ cells. The receptor's source is a man aged 18 to 29 in good health. Specimen: naive CD8+ T cells sorted from blood.

The CDR3 region is CASSYGGQNYGYTF. The CDR3 DNA is TGTGCCAGCAGTTACGGGGGACAGAATTATGGCTACACCTTC. The chain couples TRBV6-6 to TRBJ1-2; 7 nucleotides match TRBD1. CDR1 and CDR2 (germline): MNHNY, SVGAGI (reference sequence). The CDR3 sequence is 14 residues long. J lost 5 bases, V lost 2 bases, and 5 bases had no gene match.